This TCR beta chain was profiled in a study of control samples from healthy donors and cancer patients (dated by TCRdb to the early 2020s). From the germline V gene, CDR1 is SNHLY and CDR2 is FYNNEI. The CDR3 goes from the cysteine to the phenylalanine over 15 residues. The sequence is cut down to CDR3 DNA, 45 bases in frame from base 1. Trimming takes 3 bases from V and 0 bases from J, and the germline ends sit 9 bases apart. Libraries were constructed by the immunoSEQ multiplex PCR assay. Not all clones reach the TCRdb copy of this immuneACCESS table, which keeps in-frame sequences only. Checked studies attribute under half of the gap to unresolved V genes and leave the rest unexplained. The sample contains around 70,000 clones, 94% of them found a single time. Over 2.5% of the sample belongs to the ten largest clones. With regard to this clone: The antigen it binds to is not known. No much larger clonotype is one base removed from it; base qualities were not supplied.

The receptor was derived from a woman aged 30 to 39 in good health. Sequenced sample: blood. The sequence links TRBV2 to TRBJ1-5; the D gene is perhaps TRBD1, from 5 matching bases. The DNA sequence is as follows: TGTGCCAGCAGTGAGTACAGGACTAGCAATCAGCCCCAGCATTTT. It specifies CASSEYRTSNQPQHF.